The next 2 T cell receptor beta chains were all read from a single sample in a study of post-analysis software for immune sequencing data. No antigens are known for them. Incorporated into the TCR beta cDNA libraries were unique molecular identifiers, which served to reduce PCR and sequencing biases. TCRdb processed the PCR reads anew with MiXCR; each CDR3 protein has one entry. The repertoire holds 400,000 to 500,000 distinct CDR3 sequences, with 39% as singletons. Study findings and constraints: There were roughly 5 TRBV segments more frequent in patients than controls, and TRBV5-6, TRBV5-1 and TRBV20-1 were among them.

What was sequenced was blood. The source is a girl aged 2 to 9 with multiple sclerosis.

This clonotype was seen a handful of times. The genes are TRBV5-1 and TRBJ2-3, with 7 bases aligning to TRBD2. The junction had 13 bases not matched to a gene; V was cut back by 4 bases and J by 2 bases. The CDR3 consists of 17 residues. The germline gives CDR1 SGHRS, CDR2 YFSETQ. CDR3 nucleotide sequence: TGCGCCAGCAGCGGCCGGACACCTAGCGGAATCACAGATACGCAGTATTTT. Amino acid sequence: CASSGRTPSGITDTQYF.

The rearrangement uses TRBV12-3 or TRBV12-4 and TRBJ1-2; TRBD1 aligns across 8 bases. The CDR3 is 14 amino acids. The V segment lost 4 bases and the J segment 4 bases; nucleotides outside the gene matches: 5. CDR3 sequence: CASSSPDRAYGYTF. Here the CDR3 DNA reads TGTGCCAGCAGTTCTCCGGACAGGGCCTATGGCTACACCTTC.